This TCR beta chain was sequenced for a study of OX40 agonist ivuxolimab in advanced cancers. Sequenced by immunoSEQ multiplex PCR; TCRdb stores in-frame clones only, minus some. The table records 40,000 or so clones, approximately 84% of them present only once. Trimming took 11 bases from V and 0 from J, leaving 13 bases between them. The CDR3 is 14 residues long. Germline V gene lookup returns CDR1 MDHEN and CDR2 SYDVKM. The rearrangement uses TRBV28 and TRBJ2-2, with D hard to call. This sample comprised CD4+ or CD8+ T cells sorted from blood, obtained in a trial of the OX40 agonist ivuxolimab. This TCR was recovered from an adult with an advanced solid tumor such as melanoma, head and neck, liver or kidney cancer. This CDR3 reads CAARVQPNTGELFF. The CDR3 region has the DNA TGTGCCGCCCGGGTCCAACCGAACACCGGGGAGCTGTTTTTT.